These 25 T cell receptor beta chains originate from one sample sequenced in a study of breast tumors, draining lymph nodes, adjacent tissues. The lymph nodes were axillary draining lymph nodes from breast cancer patients. TCRdb reanalysed the multiplex PCR reads using MiXCR and keeps one entry per CDR3 protein. The data contain over 130,000 distinct CDR3 sequences, around a third of them seen just once; the ten biggest clones take up about 2.5%. Material: axillary lymph node tissue. The receptors here all came from a female donor with breast cancer. Some clones in this sample may be carry-over from other donors' samples.

This clonotype was detected ten times or more. The chain has TRBV6-1 and TRBJ2-7, with TRBD1 matching 7 bases. The CDR3 consists of 15 residues. The germline V gene has CDR1 MNHNS and CDR2 SASEGT. Losses at the gene ends were 5 bases for V and 4 bases for J; bases not matched to a gene: 11. The chain's CDR3 is CASSLAAGGRYEQYV. The CDR3 DNA sequence: TGTGCCAGCAGTCTCGCGGCAGGGGGAAGGTACGAGCAGTACGTC.

In this sample, this clonotype turned up many times. The rearrangement links TRBV6-5 to TRBJ1-2, with 10 bases that match TRBD1. CDR1 MNHEY and CDR2 SVGAGI come from the germline V gene. V gave up 6 bases and J gave up 6 bases; unmatched junction bases: 16. The CDR3 loop spans 17 amino acids. The CDR3 here is CASSRNYRDRGSHGYTF. The CDR3 DNA reads TGTGCCAGCAGCCGAAACTACCGGGACAGGGGCTCTCATGGCTACACCTTC.

The chain combines TRBV20-1 with TRBJ2-3, with 10 bases aligning to TRBD2. After removal of 6 bases from V and 4 bases from J, the junction contained 7 bases not matched to a gene. CDR1 is DFQATT and CDR2 is SNEGSKA in the germline V gene (reference sequence). The CDR3 covers 14 residues. The CDR3 bases are TGCAGTGCCTTTAGCGGGGGGAGGCCAGATACGCAGTATTTT. This codes for CSAFSGGRPDTQYF.

This clonotype was seen ten or more times. The chain uses TRBV4-1 and TRBJ2-3; D ambiguous. V lost 5 bases and J 5 bases, leaving 11 bases between the germline ends. Germline assignment: CDR1 MGHRA and CDR2 YSYEKL. This CDR3 is 13 amino acids long. DNA for the CDR3: TGCGCCAGCAGCGACCTACGAGGAGATACGCAGTATTTT. Translation: CASSDLRGDTQYF.

This clonotype was seen repeatedly, ten times or more. J is TRBJ2-2 and V is TRBV5-1, with D possibly matching TRBD1 (6 bases). Germline V gene data show CDR1 as SGHRS and CDR2 as YFSETQ. The V and J ends lost 4 bases and 3 bases respectively, with 16 bases between them. This CDR3 has 16 amino acids. The CDR3 bases are TGCGCCAGCAGCACCAGGGGAGCGGCAGACACCGGGGAGCTGTTTTTT. It yields the protein CASSTRGAADTGELFF.

The gene calls are TRBV5-1 and TRBJ1-1; the D gene is possibly TRBD1 (6 bases). CDR3 length equals 13 residues. From germline, CDR1 is SGHRS and CDR2 YFSETQ. Trimming left V 6 bases short and J 3 bases short, with 12 bases between. The CDR3: CASMWGADTEAFF. CDR3 DNA sequence: TGCGCCAGCATGTGGGGGGCTGACACTGAAGCTTTCTTT.

This clonotype was recorded at least ten times. A much larger clone differs by one base, so this may be a read error. The chain employs TRBV20-1 and TRBJ1-6; possibly TRBD1 for D (5 bases). The CDR3 length is 15 residues. CDR1 and CDR2 from the germline V gene are DFQATT and SNEGSKA (reference sequence). V lost 0 bases to trimming and J lost 10 bases, with 16 bases between them. CDR3 sequence: CSARDVQGLSSPLHF. The CDR3 DNA sequence: TGCAGTGCTAGAGATGTTCAGGGCCTTTCCTCACCCCTCCACTTT.

The table lists this clonotype with many counts. This chain links TRBV9 with TRBJ2-2; 12 nucleotides line up with TRBD2. Germline V lookup: CDR1 SGDLS, CDR2 YYNGEE. V gave up 4 bases and J gave up 6 bases; unmatched junction bases: 16. This CDR3 contains 19 residues. CDR3 in amino acids: CASSPSILAGGLASGELFF. CDR3 coding DNA: TGTGCCAGCAGCCCGTCCATTCTAGCGGGGGGGCTAGCTTCCGGGGAGCTGTTTTTT.

In its sample, this clonotype was seen many times. The V gene is TRBV6-6, the J gene TRBJ2-4, with TRBD1 identical over 8 bases. V lost 2 bases and J lost 9; bases outside the gene matches: 9. Germline CDR1 reads MNHNY; CDR2 reads SVGAGI (reference sequence). CDR3 size: 15 residues. The CDR3 region is CASSYATGQGGIQYF. The CDR3 nucleotides are TGTGCCAGCAGTTACGCGACCGGACAGGGCGGCATTCAGTACTTC.

The chain carries TRBV20-1 and TRBJ1-1; tentatively, D is TRBD1 (6 bases). The CDR3 consists of 16 residues. The germline V gene has CDR1 DFQATT and CDR2 SNEGSKA (reference sequence). The V and J ends lost 5 bases and 0 bases respectively, with 19 bases between them. DNA of the CDR3: TGCAGTGCTCCCCGACAGGCCAATACCATGAACACTGAAGCTTTCTTT. It yields the protein CSAPRQANTMNTEAFF.

The chain recombines TRBV6-1 with TRBJ2-7; D tentatively fits TRBD1 or TRBD2 (6 bases each). CDR3 size: 15 residues. Germline V gene sequence: CDR1 MNHNS, CDR2 SASEGT. The germline V and J ends were trimmed by 4 bases and 2 bases, with 15 bases remaining between them. The CDR3 nucleotides read TGTGCCAGCAGTGGAGTGGGGGGCAGGACCTACGAGCAGTACTTC. Its protein is CASSGVGGRTYEQYF.

The rearrangement uses TRBV11-3 and TRBJ1-4; possible D gene TRBD1, 5 bases. The CDR3 consists of 13 residues. Per the germline V gene, CDR1 is SGHNT and CDR2 is YENEEA. Trimming removed 5 bases from V and 8 bases from J, with 12 bases in between. The CDR3 nucleotides read TGTGCCAGCAGCGTAGGGGAGCACGAAAAACTGTTTTTT. As protein: CASSVGEHEKLFF.

As to this clonotype: The limits of the CDR3 on the DNA are not certain, so only TCRdb's listed CDR3 is given. The chain combines TRBV5-4 with TRBJ2-3. Germline V lookup: CDR1 SGHNT, CDR2 YYREEE (reference sequence). The CDR3 numbers 18 amino acids, ends counted. CDR3 amino acids: CASSFYICSAEDHRTQYF.

This clonotype was detected only once. Being one base from a much bigger clone, this may be a read error. J is TRBJ1-2 and V is TRBV18, with no clear D. Germline lookup yields CDR1 KGHSH and CDR2 LQKENI. The CDR3 is 12 residues long. CDR3 DNA sequence: TGTACCAGCTCAACGGGGAACTATGACTACACCTTC. As protein: CTSSTGNYDYTF.

This clonotype was observed many times. CDR3 loop: CASSPRGSSGNTIYF. The DNA of the CDR3 is TGTGCCAGCAGCCCCCGGGGCAGCTCTGGAAACACCATATATTTT. The chain couples TRBV7-2 to TRBJ1-3; perhaps TRBD1 as D (5 bases). Trimming cost V 5 bases and J 0 bases, with 11 bases left between them. The CDR3 covers 15 residues. Germline CDR1 is SGHTA and CDR2 is FQGNSA.

This clonotype was detected ten times or more. This rearrangement joins TRBV6-1 to TRBJ2-7, with D perhaps given as TRBD1 or TRBD2 (5 bases each). CDR1 and CDR2 (germline): MNHNS, SASEGT. V was shortened by 6 bases and J by 6 bases, with 9 bases between the two germline ends. The CDR3 is 11 residues long. The CDR3 sequence: CASRSGTEQYF. CDR3 bases: TGTGCCAGCAGGTCGGGGACCGAGCAGTACTTC.

The chain recombines TRBV15 with TRBJ1-6; TRBD1 agrees at 7 bases. This CDR3 comprises 13 residues. CDR1 LNHNV and CDR2 YYDKDF come from the germline V gene (reference sequence). V lost 0 bases and J lost 11; bases outside the gene matches: 1. CDR3 nucleotide sequence: TGTGCCACCAGCAGAGAAGGGGGCACACCCCTCCACTTT. Protein: CATSREGGTPLHF.

Notes on this clonotype: A junction boundary mismatches the germline segment, possibly from a read error. CDR3: CASSLRGGTSTDTQHF. The CDR3, as DNA: TGCGCCAGCAGCCTCCGCGGGGGAACTAGCACAGATACGCAGCATTTT. V usage is TRBV7-2 and J usage is TRBJ2-3, with a tentative D call TRBD1 (5 bases). The J call may be incorrect, as the DNA end agrees better with TRBJ1-5. The CDR3 contains 16 residues. Germline V gene sequence: CDR1 SGHTA, CDR2 FQGNSA.

This clonotype was detected a few times. V gene TRBV27 combines with J gene TRBJ2-1; tentatively, D is TRBD1 (5 bases). The CDR3 extends over 14 amino acids. Germline CDR1 reads MNHEY; CDR2 reads SMNVEV (reference sequence). V was pared by 6 bases and J by 4 bases, with 13 bases between. CDR3 residues: CASSSGAVYNEQFF. CDR3 coding DNA: TGTGCCAGCAGCAGTGGGGCGGTTTACAATGAGCAGTTCTTC.

This clonotype was recorded at least ten times. This chain connects TRBV6-5 to TRBJ2-3, with 7 nucleotides matching TRBD2. With V trimmed by 5 bases and J by 1 base, 0 bases remained unmatched. The CDR3 loop spans 13 amino acids. Per germline, CDR1 MNHEY and CDR2 SVGAGI. The CDR3, as DNA: TGTGCCAGCAGTCGGGGGGGCACAGATACGCAGTATTTT. Its translation is CASSRGGTDTQYF.

As concerns this clonotype: This may stem from a read error, because a much larger clone lies one nucleotide away. The chain employs TRBV5-1 and TRBJ1-1; the D gene is possibly TRBD1 (6 bases). This CDR3 spans 14 amino acids. V lost 8 bases, J lost 4 bases, and 18 bases lay in between. Germline-derived CDR1 and CDR2 are SGHRS and YFSETQ. The CDR3 DNA reads as TGCGCCAGTCGAGGGGGGCCGATGAGCACTGAAGCTTTCTTT. Translating it yields CASRGGPMSTEAFF.

Only a few counts were recorded for this clonotype. The CDR3 coding sequence is TGTGCCTCCTCGTACGACAGGGTGAACACCGGGGAGCTGTTTTTT. This sequence encodes CASSYDRVNTGELFF. This chain connects TRBV30 to TRBJ2-2; 7 positions match TRBD1. V shed 7 bases and J 1 base; nucleotides not matched to a gene: 9. Germline CDR1 GTSNPN, CDR2 SVGIG (reference sequence). This CDR3 spans 15 amino acids.

At least ten counts were recorded for this clonotype. V is TRBV6-1 and J is TRBJ2-7; 7 bases agree with TRBD1. With 2 bases clipped from V and 2 bases from J, the junction kept 3 bases outside the gene matches. The length of the CDR3 is 14 residues. Germline-derived CDR1 and CDR2 are MNHNS and SASEGT. Here the CDR3 DNA reads TGTGCCAGCAGTGAACGCCAGGGGGCCTACGAGCAGTACTTC. This translates into CASSERQGAYEQYF.

This clonotype was seen many times. The rearrangement uses TRBV20-1 and TRBJ2-5; D is ambiguous. Per germline, CDR1 DFQATT and CDR2 SNEGSKA (reference sequence). The CDR3 length is 13 residues. V shed 5 bases and J shed 6 bases, with 16 bases lying between them. The CDR3 protein is CSAVTGGEKTQYF. The CDR3 DNA sequence: TGCAGTGCTGTAACGGGCGGAGAAAAGACCCAGTACTTC.

This clonotype was observed many times. This chain joins TRBV7-8 and TRBJ1-2; tentative D call: TRBD1 (5 bases). The CDR3 has 14 amino acids. Germline V gene data show CDR1 as SGHVS and CDR2 as FQNEAQ. The V gene lost 0 bases and the J gene lost 7 bases, with 12 bases spanning the gap. The CDR3 loop is CASSLAPTVSGYTF. In DNA form, the CDR3 reads TGTGCCAGCAGCTTAGCACCGACAGTGTCTGGCTACACCTTC.